This TCR beta chain was identified in a study of blood T cells in healthy people across ages. Whole-study findings and limits: Unsorted PBMCs prevented conclusive naive versus antigen-experienced comparison. It was held that the diversity estimates obtained from one million T cells were underestimates.

The second PCR ran about 6 to 12 cycles with a sample-barcoded 5' primer and J-beta primers. Via MiXCR, TCRdb re-called the 5' RACE reads, giving one row per CDR3 protein. The data hold some 1,500,000 distinct CDR3 sequences, with approximately 42% observed a single time. In regard to this clonotype: The antigen remains unidentified.

Deletions cut 7 bases from V and 1 base from J, with 17 bases between. Germline lookup yields CDR1 SQVTM and CDR2 ANQGSEA. The CDR3 runs 14 residues. Sequencing was done on a sample of blood. V and J are TRBV29-1 and TRBJ2-7; no firm D call. This sequence originates from a woman under 30 in good health. The CDR3 is CSASNGPTSYEQYF. CDR3 nucleotides: TGCAGCGCCTCTAATGGACCGACGTCCTACGAGCAGTACTTC.